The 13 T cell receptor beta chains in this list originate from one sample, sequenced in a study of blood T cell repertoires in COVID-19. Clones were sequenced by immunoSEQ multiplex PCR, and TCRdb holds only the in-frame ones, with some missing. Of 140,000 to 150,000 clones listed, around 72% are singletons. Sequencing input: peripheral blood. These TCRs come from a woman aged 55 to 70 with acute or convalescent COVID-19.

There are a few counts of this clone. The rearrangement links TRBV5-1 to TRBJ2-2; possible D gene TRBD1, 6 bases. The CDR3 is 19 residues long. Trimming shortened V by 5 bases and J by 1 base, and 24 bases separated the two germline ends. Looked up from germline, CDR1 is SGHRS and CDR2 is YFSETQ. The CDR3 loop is CASSTRTAINSMNTGELFF. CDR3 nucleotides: TGCGCCAGCAGTACCCGGACAGCTATTAACTCGATGAACACCGGGGAGCTGTTTTTT.

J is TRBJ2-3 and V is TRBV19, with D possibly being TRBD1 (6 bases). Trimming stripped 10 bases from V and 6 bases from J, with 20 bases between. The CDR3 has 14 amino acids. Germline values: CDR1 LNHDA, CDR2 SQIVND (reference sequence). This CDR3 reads CATLRPGASDTQYF. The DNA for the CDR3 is TGTGCCACTTTGCGGCCAGGGGCCTCGGATACGCAGTATTTT.

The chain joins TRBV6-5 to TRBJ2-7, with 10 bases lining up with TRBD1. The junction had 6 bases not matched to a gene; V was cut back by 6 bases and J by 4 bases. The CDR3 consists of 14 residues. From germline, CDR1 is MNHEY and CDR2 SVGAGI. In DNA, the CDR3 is TGTGCCAGCAGCGTAGACAGGGGGCTGTACGAGCAGTACTTC. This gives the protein CASSVDRGLYEQYF.

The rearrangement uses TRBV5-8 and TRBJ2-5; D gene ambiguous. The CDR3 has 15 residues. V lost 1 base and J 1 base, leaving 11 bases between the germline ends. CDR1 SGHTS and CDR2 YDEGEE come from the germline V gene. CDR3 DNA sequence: TGTGCCAGCAGCTTGTACCTATTCCTCCAAGAGACCCAGTACTTC. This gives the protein CASSLYLFLQETQYF.

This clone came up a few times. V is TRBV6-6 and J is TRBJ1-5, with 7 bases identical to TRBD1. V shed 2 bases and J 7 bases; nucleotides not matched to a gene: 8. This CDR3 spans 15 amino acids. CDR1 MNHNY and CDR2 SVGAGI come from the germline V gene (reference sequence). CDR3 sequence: CASSYPTGNRQPQHF. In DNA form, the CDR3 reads TGTGCCAGCAGTTACCCGACAGGGAATAGGCAGCCCCAGCATTTT.

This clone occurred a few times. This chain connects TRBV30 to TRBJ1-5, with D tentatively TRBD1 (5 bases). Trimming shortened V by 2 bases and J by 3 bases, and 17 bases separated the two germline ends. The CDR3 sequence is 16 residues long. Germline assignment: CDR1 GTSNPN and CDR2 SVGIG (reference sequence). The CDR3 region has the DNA TGTGCCTGGAGTCCCCGCGGGGCTTTAACCAATCAGCCCCAGCATTTT. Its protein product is CAWSPRGALTNQPQHF.

CDR3 DNA: TGTGCCACCAGTGATTCAGGGCTCTCCCAAGAGACCCAGTACTTC. It is translated as CATSDSGLSQETQYF. The chain is built from TRBV24-1 and TRBJ2-5; D perhaps matches TRBD1 (5 bases). The CDR3 sequence is 15 residues long. CDR1 KGHDR and CDR2 SFDVKD come from the germline V gene. Trimming shortened V by 2 bases and J by 1 base, and 10 bases separated the two germline ends.

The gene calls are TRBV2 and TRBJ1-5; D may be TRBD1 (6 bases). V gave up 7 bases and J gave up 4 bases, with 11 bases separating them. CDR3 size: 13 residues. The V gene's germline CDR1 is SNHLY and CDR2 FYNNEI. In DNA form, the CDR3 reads TGTGCCAGCACTCGGACAGAAAATCAGCCCCAGCATTTT. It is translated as CASTRTENQPQHF.

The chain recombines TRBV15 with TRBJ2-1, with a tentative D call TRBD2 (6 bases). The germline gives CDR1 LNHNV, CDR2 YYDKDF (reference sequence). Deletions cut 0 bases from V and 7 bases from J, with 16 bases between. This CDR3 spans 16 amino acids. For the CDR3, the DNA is TGTGCCACCAGCAGAGAAACCGGGACTTTGGGGAATGAGCAGTTCTTC. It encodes CATSRETGTLGNEQFF.

CDR3 DNA sequence: TGTGCCAGCTCACCCAAGACAGTTAATCAGCCCCAGCATTTT. Protein: CASSPKTVNQPQHF. This chain connects TRBV18 to TRBJ1-5, with D maybe TRBD1 (5 bases). This CDR3 region has 14 residues. CDR1 is KGHSH, CDR2 LQKENI, per germline. The germline V and J ends were trimmed by 3 bases and 4 bases, with 10 bases remaining between them. Based on the CDR3 plus reference TRBV18 and TRBJ1-5, the full variable domain is NAGVMQNPRHLVRRRGQEARLRCSPMKGHSHVYWYRQLPEEGLKFMVYLQKENIIDESGMPKERFSAEFPKEGPSILRIQQVVRGDSAAYFCASSPKTVNQPQHFGDGTRLSIL.

The DNA for the CDR3 is TGTGCCAGCAGTGAGGGGGCTTTTCGTGGCTACACCTTC. Encoded protein: CASSEGAFRGYTF. The chain couples TRBV25-1 to TRBJ1-2, with D possibly being TRBD1 (6 bases). CDR1 is MGHDK and CDR2 is SYGVNS in the germline V gene. The CDR3 spans 13 residues. The V end lost 3 bases, the J end lost 7 bases, and 12 bases lay between the germline ends.

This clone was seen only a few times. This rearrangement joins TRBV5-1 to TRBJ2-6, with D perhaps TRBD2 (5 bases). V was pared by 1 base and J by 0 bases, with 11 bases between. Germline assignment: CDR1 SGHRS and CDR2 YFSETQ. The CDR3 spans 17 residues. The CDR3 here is CASSLTRADSGANVLTF. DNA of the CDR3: TGCGCCAGCAGCTTGACTAGGGCAGACTCTGGGGCCAACGTCCTGACTTTC.

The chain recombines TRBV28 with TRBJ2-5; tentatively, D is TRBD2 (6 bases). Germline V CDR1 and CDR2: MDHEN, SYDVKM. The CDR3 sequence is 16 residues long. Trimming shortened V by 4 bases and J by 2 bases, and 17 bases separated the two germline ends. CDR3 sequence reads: CASSSQRASKQETQYF. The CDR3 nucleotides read TGTGCCAGCAGTTCTCAGCGGGCCTCTAAGCAAGAGACCCAGTACTTC.